This passage covers 5 T cell receptor beta chains from one sample sequenced in a study of T cells in Graves' hyperthyroidism and ophthalmopathy. Amplification yielded TCR beta CDR3 regions, with RNA transcripts as the source. First-round RT-PCR with HTBI primers amplified the TCR CDR3 region. TCRdb used MiXCR to reprocess the multiplex PCR reads, holding one entry per CDR3 protein. The data contain about 320,000 distinct CDR3 sequences, 16% of them singletons. What was sequenced was blood. These receptors were obtained from a man younger than 40 with Graves' hyperthyroidism.

In this sample, this clonotype turned up many times. This chain links TRBV6-1 with TRBJ2-2; tentatively, D is TRBD1 or TRBD2 (5 bases each). V dropped 5 bases and J dropped 4 bases, with 14 bases sitting between them. Germline values: CDR1 MNHNS, CDR2 SASEGT. The CDR3 length is 15 residues. This chain's CDR3 is CASSRSPGATGELFF. CDR3 coding DNA: TGTGCCAGCAGTAGGTCCCCCGGGGCCACCGGGGAGCTGTTTTTT.

This clonotype was recorded at least ten times. The rearrangement joins TRBV15 to TRBJ2-7, with D tentatively TRBD2 (5 bases). This CDR3 is 14 amino acids long. V was cut by 1 base and J by 4 bases, with 11 bases left in between. Looked up from germline, CDR1 is LNHNV and CDR2 is YYDKDF (reference sequence). The chain's CDR3 is CATSRAEDSYEQYF. For the CDR3, the DNA is TGTGCCACCAGCAGAGCGGAGGATTCGTACGAGCAGTACTTC.

The chain uses TRBV7-9 and TRBJ2-3; D perhaps matches TRBD2 (6 bases). Between the trimmed V and J ends, which lost 6 bases and 5 bases, there was a span of 6 bases. The CDR3 is made up of 11 amino acids. Germline V gene sequence: CDR1 SEHNR, CDR2 FQNEAQ (reference sequence). The DNA for the CDR3 is TGTGCCAGCAGGCGGGGAGATACGCAGTATTTT. Encoded protein: CASRRGDTQYF.

This clonotype has a count of ten or more. This sequence joins TRBV27 and TRBJ2-5; possibly TRBD1 for D (5 bases). From germline, CDR1 is MNHEY and CDR2 SMNVEV (reference sequence). The CDR3 runs 14 residues. Between the trimmed V and J ends, which lost 8 bases and 2 bases, there was a span of 15 bases. CDR3 region: CASGRPRAQETQYF. The CDR3 DNA follows: TGTGCCAGCGGGCGGCCCAGGGCGCAAGAGACCCAGTACTTC.

This clonotype was recorded at least ten times. The gene calls are TRBV10-3 and TRBJ1-2; 8 nucleotides agree with TRBD1. With V trimmed by 4 bases and J by 0 bases, 10 bases remained unmatched. The V gene's germline CDR1 is ENHRY and CDR2 SYGVKD. This CDR3 region has 17 residues. The CDR3 DNA reads TGTGCCATCAGTGCGTGGACAGGGATTTCCGCTAACTATGGCTACACCTTC. Translation gives CAISAWTGISANYGYTF.